This TCR beta chain was identified in a study of blood T cell repertoires in COVID-19. About the study: Samples of COVID-19 (acute and convalescent) were obtained from the United States, Italy and Spain. The analysed material was cDNA or gDNA that came from T cells, B-cell-depleted T cells, or PBMCs.

The length of the CDR3 is 14 residues. The junction had 7 bases not matched to a gene; V was cut back by 8 bases and J by 1 base. CDR1 and CDR2 from the germline V gene are LNHDA and SQIVND (reference sequence). Methods used by the authors: Amplified reference gene primers provided the basis for estimating nucleated cell counts. TCRdb's copy holds only in-frame clones and misses some; the assay was immunoSEQ multiplex PCR. D and trimming come from the DNA, and the V and J calls and clone size come from that table. The profile shows fewer than 110,000 clones, around 90% of them singletons. This sequence joins TRBV19 and TRBJ2-7; TRBD1 aligns across 8 bases. The specimen was peripheral blood. This TCR came from a woman younger than 45 with acute or convalescent COVID-19. CDR3 sequence (DNA): TGTGCCAGTGCTGGACAGGGAAGTTCCTACGAGCAGTACTTC. This sequence encodes CASAGQGSSYEQYF.